One sample yielded the 27 T cell receptor beta chains listed below, sequenced in a study of T cell repertoires in cytomegalovirus infection. TCRdb re-analysed the reads in MiXCR, keeping a single row per CDR3 protein. The sample contains about 530,000 distinct CDR3 sequences, roughly 29% of which appear only once. Sequenced sample: PBMCs. Receptors were obtained from a human donor in good health (CMV status not recorded). Some clones in this sample may be carry-over from other donors' samples.

This clonotype was counted at least ten times. The J gene is TRBJ1-1, the V gene TRBV7-2; TRBD1 aligns across 7 bases. Germline CDR1 and CDR2: SGHTA and FQGNSA. This CDR3 is 19 amino acids long. J was trimmed by 0 bases and V by 0 bases; bases with no gene match: 13. CDR3 region: CASSLAGQNLLLMNTEAFF. The DNA of the CDR3 is TGTGCCAGCAGCTTAGCGGGACAGAATCTTCTCCTGATGAACACTGAAGCTTTCTTT.

This clonotype was seen only a few times. DNA for the CDR3: TGCGCCAGCAGCGCATACGGGAGGAACACTGAAGCTTTCTTT. Its protein product is CASSAYGRNTEAFF. The chain is built from TRBV5-1 and TRBJ1-1; D gene unclear. The ends were cut back, 4 bases at V and 1 base at J, with 11 bases in the middle. Germline CDR1 reads SGHRS; CDR2 reads YFSETQ. This CDR3 spans 14 amino acids.

The chain is built from TRBV2 and TRBJ1-1; D uncertain. V was shortened by 3 bases and J by 7 bases, with 12 bases between the two germline ends. Germline V lookup: CDR1 SNHLY, CDR2 FYNNEI. This CDR3 is built from 13 residues. The CDR3 sequence is CASSEGRTFEAFF. The CDR3, as DNA: TGTGCCAGCAGTGAGGGGAGAACATTTGAAGCTTTCTTT.

The rearrangement joins TRBV19 to TRBJ2-2; TRBD2 matches at 7 bases. There are 14 residues in the CDR3. Germline lookup yields CDR1 LNHDA and CDR2 SQIVND (reference sequence). With V trimmed by 7 bases and J by 6 bases, 8 bases remained unmatched. DNA of the CDR3: TGTGCCAGTACCCTCGGTGCGGGGGCCGGGGAGCTGTTTTTT. Its translation is CASTLGAGAGELFF.

This clonotype has more than one count but fewer than ten. This sequence joins TRBV7-2 and TRBJ1-2, with a possible D match to TRBD1 (6 bases). V was trimmed by 2 bases and J by 8 bases, leaving 12 bases between them. The length of the CDR3 is 13 residues. From germline, CDR1 is SGHTA and CDR2 FQGNSA. Here the CDR3 DNA reads TGTGCCAGCAGCTTAAGGGGGGGGGACGGCTACACCTTC. Protein: CASSLRGGDGYTF.

The table lists this clonotype with many counts. The V and J genes are TRBV7-2 and TRBJ2-1; 11 nucleotides agree with TRBD2. In germline, CDR1 is SGHTA, CDR2 FQGNSA. Losses at the gene ends were 5 bases for V and 9 bases for J; bases not matched to a gene: 12. The CDR3 sequence is 16 residues long. This chain's CDR3 is CASSRRLAGSYSEQFF. The CDR3, as DNA: TGTGCCAGCAGCCGAAGACTAGCGGGAAGTTATAGTGAGCAGTTCTTC.

This chain connects TRBV24-1 to TRBJ2-1; perhaps D is TRBD1 or TRBD2 (5 bases each). Germline assignment: CDR1 KGHDR and CDR2 SFDVKD. This CDR3 has 14 residues. V was trimmed by 3 bases and J by 7 bases, leaving 12 bases between them. This CDR3 is CATSDPGPRNEQFF. CDR3 bases: TGTGCCACCAGTGATCCGGGGCCTCGGAATGAGCAGTTCTTC.

This chain connects TRBV27 to TRBJ2-7, with D perhaps matching TRBD1 or TRBD2 (5 bases each). V lost 6 bases to trimming and J lost 3 bases, with 21 bases between them. Germline values: CDR1 MNHEY, CDR2 SMNVEV (reference sequence). The CDR3 spans 16 residues. The CDR3 sequence: CASSPGTKGLNYEQYV. The CDR3 DNA reads TGTGCCAGCAGCCCTGGGACGAAGGGCCTTAACTACGAGCAGTACGTC.

This clonotype occurred a few times. This chain links TRBV12-3 or TRBV12-4 with TRBJ1-2, with TRBD1 identical over 10 bases. The CDR3 sequence is 16 residues long. The trim removed 8 bases at V and 1 base at J, leaving 10 bases unmatched. The CDR3 loop reads CASFGTGDHRNYGYTF. CDR3 sequence (DNA): TGTGCCAGCTTCGGGACAGGGGACCATCGTAACTATGGCTACACCTTC.

This clonotype was counted between two and nine times. The chain employs TRBV19 and TRBJ1-1; no clear D gene. Germline CDR1 LNHDA, CDR2 SQIVND (reference sequence). The CDR3 contains 14 residues. Trimming shortened V by 3 bases and J by 1 base, and 9 bases separated the two germline ends. The CDR3 bases are TGTGCCAGTAGTATGGGCCAGGAGAACACTGAAGCTTTCTTT. Translated: CASSMGQENTEAFF.

This clonotype was counted a few times. The chain joins TRBV19 to TRBJ2-5; tentative D call: TRBD2 (6 bases). Germline CDR1 reads LNHDA; CDR2 reads SQIVND (reference sequence). Trimming removed 6 bases from V and 5 bases from J, with 22 bases in between. CDR3 length equals 16 residues. The CDR3 DNA is TGTGCCAGTAGGAAGGGAAGAGGGGCCGCGGGGGAGACCCAGTACTTC. Protein: CASRKGRGAAGETQYF.

The CDR3 DNA reads TGTGCCTGGAGCTTCAGGCGGGGGTATGAAAAACTGTTTTTT. Encoded protein: CAWSFRRGYEKLFF. The rearrangement joins TRBV30 to TRBJ1-4, with D possibly matching TRBD1 (5 bases). This CDR3 contains 14 residues. The germline V gene encodes CDR1 GTSNPN and CDR2 SVGIG (reference sequence). The V gene lost 3 bases and the J gene lost 6 bases, with 14 bases spanning the gap.

This chain links TRBV12-3 or TRBV12-4 with TRBJ2-1; the match to TRBD1 covers 12 bases. The J segment lost 10 bases and the V segment lost 5 bases, leaving 9 bases of the junction unmatched. This CDR3 has 15 residues. The CDR3 sequence is CASSRPGQGALEQFF. CDR3 nucleotide sequence: TGTGCCAGCAGTCGTCCGGGACAGGGGGCGCTGGAGCAGTTCTTC.

The chain links TRBV20-1 to TRBJ1-3; 8 bases match TRBD1. Germline V lookup: CDR1 DFQATT, CDR2 SNEGSKA (reference sequence). This CDR3 contains 15 residues. The V gene end was trimmed by 4 bases and the J gene end by 4 bases; junction bases not matched to a gene: 9. This CDR3 reads CSATGGWLGGNTIYF. The CDR3 DNA sequence: TGCAGTGCTACAGGGGGCTGGTTGGGGGGAAACACCATATATTTT.

The chain joins TRBV10-3 to TRBJ1-5; TRBD1 agrees at 7 bases. This CDR3 region has 13 residues. V shed 6 bases, J shed 4 bases, and the junction held 3 bases outside the gene matches. Germline V CDR1 and CDR2: ENHRY, SYGVKD. This CDR3 is CAISDRANQPQHF. The CDR3 coding sequence is TGTGCCATCAGCGACAGGGCTAATCAGCCCCAGCATTTT.

This chain links TRBV12-3 or TRBV12-4 with TRBJ2-5; 11 positions match TRBD2. There are 20 residues in the CDR3. Unmatched junction bases numbered 19, after V lost 6 bases and J lost 1 base. The CDR3 DNA reads TGTGCCAGCAGCGCCCGACTCGGTAGCGGGAGGGCCGACTTCCAAGAGACCCAGTACTTC. Translating gives CASSARLGSGRADFQETQYF.

As to this clonotype: A much larger clone lies one base from this, so it may be a read error. The chain recombines TRBV7-2 with TRBJ2-2; D is possibly TRBD2 (5 bases). There are 19 residues in the CDR3. CDR1 is SGHTA, CDR2 FQGNSA, per germline. The CDR3 sequence: CASSLVSIGLGLNTGKLFF. The CDR3 DNA reads as TGTGCCAGCAGCTTGGTCAGTATAGGGTTAGGTTTGAACACCGGGAAGCTGTTTTTT.

V gene TRBV19 combines with J gene TRBJ2-2, with D tentatively TRBD2 (6 bases). The germline V gene encodes CDR1 LNHDA and CDR2 SQIVND (reference sequence). V dropped 6 bases and J dropped 2 bases, with 16 bases sitting between them. CDR3 length equals 16 residues. The CDR3 is CASSPRGGTNTGELFF. CDR3 nucleotide sequence: TGTGCCAGTAGCCCCCGCGGCGGGACTAACACCGGGGAGCTGTTTTTT.

The chain carries TRBV4-1 and TRBJ2-6; no clear D. This CDR3 region has 12 residues. The germline gives CDR1 MGHRA, CDR2 YSYEKL. V was trimmed by 4 bases and J by 5 bases, leaving 3 bases between them. CDR3 protein: CASSPRANVLTF. CDR3 nucleotide sequence: TGCGCCAGCAGCCCTAGGGCCAACGTCCTGACTTTC.

This clonotype was detected a few times. The junction departs from germline at one end; a sequencing error may be responsible. The rearrangement uses TRBV5-3 and TRBJ1-5; tentative D call: TRBD1 (5 bases). TRBV5-3 counts as an open reading frame of uncertain function. The CDR3 sequence is 13 residues long. This CDR3 is CASSFGAEGAQHF. CDR3 sequence (DNA): TGTGCCAGCAGCTTTGGGGCTGAAGGGGCCCAGCATTTT.

V usage is TRBV20-1 and J usage is TRBJ2-3; no firm D call. The CDR3 loop spans 14 amino acids. V gave up 3 bases and J gave up 2 bases, with 12 bases separating them. The germline CDR1 and CDR2 sequences are DFQATT and SNEGSKA (reference sequence). Here the CDR3 DNA reads TGCAGTGCTAGCGGTGGCGGCCCCACAGATACGCAGTATTTT. It translates to CSASGGGPTDTQYF.

This clonotype was seen a handful of times. J is TRBJ1-1 and V is TRBV29-1; TRBD1 is a possible D gene (5 bases). From germline, CDR1 is SQVTM and CDR2 ANQGSEA. Trimming took 7 bases from V and 1 from J, leaving 16 bases between them. The CDR3 is 14 amino acids. DNA of the CDR3: TGCAGCGCCCCCCTGGCCCAGGGGAACACTGAAGCTTTCTTT. As protein: CSAPLAQGNTEAFF.

This clonotype is deemed medium-sized. The gene calls are TRBV7-2 and TRBJ2-3, with 8 bases aligning to TRBD2. CDR1 is SGHTA and CDR2 is FQGNSA in the germline V gene. The CDR3 runs 16 residues. V was pared by 7 bases and J by 5 bases, with 14 bases of the junction left unmatched. CDR3 nucleotides: TGTGCCAGCACCGCGGCGACGGGACTAGTGAGAGATACGCAGTATTTT. This codes for CASTAATGLVRDTQYF.

The chain combines TRBV14 with TRBJ1-1; TRBD1 matches at 8 bases. The V and J ends lost 1 base and 4 bases, in that order; junction bases with no gene match: 2. Germline loops: CDR1 SGHDN, CDR2 FVKESK. The CDR3 sequence is 14 residues long. This CDR3 reads CASSQVDRGTEAFF. In DNA, the CDR3 is TGTGCCAGCAGCCAAGTTGACAGGGGCACTGAAGCTTTCTTT.

This clonotype occurred a few times. The chain joins TRBV6-5 to TRBJ1-5; 7 nucleotides match TRBD1. Germline V lookup: CDR1 MNHEY, CDR2 SVGAGI. The J segment lost 0 bases and the V segment lost 6 bases, leaving 8 bases of the junction unmatched. The CDR3 sequence is 16 residues long. The CDR3 DNA reads TGTGCCAGCAGGAGGGACAGTAGTCATAGCAATCAGCCCCAGCATTTT. The encoded protein is CASRRDSSHSNQPQHF.

This clonotype has just a few counts. The V call is TRBV7-6, the J call TRBJ2-5; perhaps TRBD1 as D (5 bases). The CDR3 totals 16 residues. V dropped 0 bases and J dropped 4 bases, with 15 bases sitting between them. CDR1 and CDR2 from the germline V gene are SGHVS and FNYEAQ. The CDR3 region is CASSLALGLMGETQYF. The CDR3 DNA reads as TGTGCCAGCAGCTTAGCGCTGGGGCTGATGGGAGAGACCCAGTACTTC.

This clonotype showed up many times. J is TRBJ2-3 and V is TRBV7-2; D perhaps matches TRBD1 (5 bases). The CDR3 has 14 residues. Trimming took 0 bases from V and 1 from J, leaving 5 bases between them. Germline-derived CDR1 and CDR2 are SGHTA and FQGNSA. CDR3 region: CASSLATGTDTQYF. In DNA, the CDR3 is TGTGCCAGCAGCTTAGCGACAGGCACAGATACGCAGTATTTT.